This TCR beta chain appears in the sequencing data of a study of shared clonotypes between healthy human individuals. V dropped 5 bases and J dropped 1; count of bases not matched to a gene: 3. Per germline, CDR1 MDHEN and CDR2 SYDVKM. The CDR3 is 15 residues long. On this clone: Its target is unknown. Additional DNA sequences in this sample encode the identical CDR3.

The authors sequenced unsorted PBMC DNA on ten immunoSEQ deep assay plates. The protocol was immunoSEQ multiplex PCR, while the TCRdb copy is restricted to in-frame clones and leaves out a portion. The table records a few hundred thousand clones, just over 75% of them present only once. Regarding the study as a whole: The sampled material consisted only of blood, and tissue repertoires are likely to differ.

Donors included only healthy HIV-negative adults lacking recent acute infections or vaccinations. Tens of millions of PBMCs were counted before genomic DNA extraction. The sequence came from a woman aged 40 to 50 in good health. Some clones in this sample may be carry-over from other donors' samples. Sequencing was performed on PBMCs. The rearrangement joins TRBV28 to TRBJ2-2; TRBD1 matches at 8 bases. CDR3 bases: TGTGCCAGCAGTCCCGGGACAGGGAACACCGGGGAGCTGTTTTTT. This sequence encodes CASSPGTGNTGELFF.